This T cell receptor beta chain is drawn from a study of T cell responses to AZD1222 COVID-19 vaccine (dated by TCRdb to about 2021). Regarding the research as a whole: AZD1222 recipients whose second dose came at about 4 weeks and those whose second dose came at about 12 weeks were combined into one group, since spike-specific TCR depth and breadth did not differ between the two schedules. Trial participants were enrolled into age subgroups of 18-55, 56-69 and 70-plus years, which contained about 150, 28 and 57 TCR-sequenced participants, respectively. TCR sequencing covered approximately 230 trial participants: about 210 given two doses of AZD1222 and about 26 given two doses of MenACWY control vaccine. What the study reported, not specific to this receptor: In the small 56-69-year group, the increase in depth fell short of significance, most likely because of low power. No day 14 peak-response samples were available, so repertoires were characterized only after the peak T cell response. Only five or six AZD1222 recipients were SARS-CoV-2 seropositive at baseline, limiting conclusions about previously exposed vaccinees. The vaccine-associated CD4 TCRs covered the entire spike protein, and the dominant responses fell in regions 160-218 and 743-854. A significant rise in spike-specific TCR breadth and depth was observed after two AZD1222 doses relative to day 0 and relative to MenACWY recipients. Most participants were white British and females outnumbered males, and the authors suggested that clonal diversity may have been underestimated. Epitopes outside the regions mutated in the B.1.351 and B.1.1.7 variants were reportedly recognized by nearly half of the unique spike-specific TCRs.

Trimming takes 1 base off V and 4 bases off J; junction bases not matched to a gene: 2. The CDR3 has 15 amino acids, counting the end cysteine and phenylalanine. The DNA shown is the 45-base CDR3, in frame from base 1. The germline V gene provides CDR1 MNHNS and CDR2 SASEGT. The CDR3 regions of human TCRbeta chains were analyzed by immunosequencing. The authors' analysis ran thus. Repertoire TCRs were checked for matches against a reference library of SARS-CoV-2-specific TCRs that had been generated using the MIRA antigen-specificity platform. Breadth meant the fraction of unique TCRs that were SARS-CoV-2-associated, whereas depth meant the fraction of total T cells that were SARS-CoV-2-associated. Using the MIRA data, every spike-specific TCR was mapped to the spike region that the TCR reacted to and assigned to either a CD4 or a CD8 class. Log10-transformed breadth and depth values were compared by one-way ANOVA with Sidak's multiple comparisons tests. Held by TCRdb, this immuneACCESS table contains in-frame sequences only and omits some clones. Under half of the omission traces to an unresolved V gene where checked; the cause of the rest is unknown. V, J and clone size derive from that table, while D and trimming were established from the DNA sequence. This sample gives fewer than 110,000 clones in total; approximately 90% of them show up just once. Together, the top ten hold approximately 1.2% of the sample.

Per the publication, the time point label means: baseline before first vaccination. Vaccinee samples were obtained from the UK trials COV001 and COV002, which included a single-blind randomized controlled phase 2/3 trial of AZD1222 (ChAdOx1 nCoV-19) in healthy adults. For TCRbeta chain sequencing, PBMC samples were collected from trial participants at day 0 and at day 28 after the second dose. Comment on this clone: Its specific antigen is unknown. Per-base qualities were not stored, and no clone one base away is much larger.

In this chain, TRBV6-1 is recombined with TRBJ2-3; the central 10 bases match TRBD2. This specimen consisted of peripheral blood, obtained on day 0 of AZD1222 vaccination. The receptor comes from an adult in good health. Here the CDR3 is given as CASSEEAGGPDTQYF. The DNA is as follows: TGTGCCAGCAGTGAAGAAGCGGGGGGGCCAGATACGCAGTATTTT.